This record concerns one T cell receptor beta chain sequence. Antigen specificity is unknown. The assay was immunoSEQ multiplex PCR, and TCRdb's table has in-frame clones only and misses some. Of under 45,000 clones listed, 60% to 85% are singletons. These data originate in a study of memory CD4+ T cells and cytomegalovirus serostatus. Whole-study context: Healthy Belgian adult donors included under ten CMV-positive and some 24 CMV-negative people. Study conclusions and caveats: Repertoires predicted CMV serostatus with median bootstrapped AUC of about 0.95.

This CDR3 contains 14 residues. Trimming removed 2 bases at V and 3 bases at J, with 10 bases between. Looked up from germline, CDR1 is SNHLY and CDR2 is FYNNEI. The sort gate was single viable CD3+CD4+CD8-CD45RO+ cells for memory CD4+ T cells. The material sequenced was memory CD4+ T cells from blood. This chain joins TRBV2 and TRBJ1-1; D remains ambiguous. The TCR sequence derives from an adult in good health and CMV-seronegative. CDR3 in DNA: TGTGCCAGCAGTGAAATTCCGGGAGACACTGAAGCTTTCTTT. Its translation: CASSEIPGDTEAFF.